The 32 T cell receptor beta chains below come from one sample, sequenced in a study of HIV-infected patients and healthy controls. cDNA was made from approximately 0.55 ug RNA using alpha and beta constant primers. Using multiplexing indices, alpha and beta chain libraries were generated apart by chain-specific third strand synthesis. One entry per CDR3 protein, called by TCRdb with MiXCR from the 5' RACE reads. The sample has roughly 18,000 distinct CDR3 sequences, approximately 7.7% seen once. Roughly three months, about 14 weeks, into antiretroviral therapy, follow-up blood was collected. No cell fractionation was done, so the repertoire covers all unsorted peripheral blood T cells. The sequencing used blood, collected during antiretroviral therapy. These TCRs come from an adult with HIV infection.

Many counts were recorded for this clonotype. This sequence joins TRBV5-1 and TRBJ1-1; TRBD1 agrees at 7 bases. Germline V gene data show CDR1 as SGHRS and CDR2 as YFSETQ. The CDR3 contains 13 residues. V gave up 4 bases and J gave up 5 bases; unmatched junction bases: 5. The CDR3 DNA is TGCGCCAGCAGCGGTACAGGGGAGACTGAAGCTTTCTTT. Translating gives CASSGTGETEAFF.

This clonotype was detected many times. The chain employs TRBV7-8 and TRBJ2-4; 10 bases are shared with TRBD2. Germline loops: CDR1 SGHVS, CDR2 FQNEAQ. The CDR3 contains 17 residues. Trimming cost V 0 bases and J 0 bases; bases outside gene matches: 2. CDR3: CASSLAGLALAKNIQYF. The CDR3 DNA reads as TGTGCCAGCAGCTTAGCGGGACTAGCGTTAGCCAAAAACATTCAGTACTTC.

This clonotype showed up many times. This chain joins TRBV20-1 and TRBJ2-3; 10 bases fit TRBD2. CDR3 length: 16 residues. The J segment lost 5 bases and the V segment lost 2 bases, leaving 10 bases of the junction unmatched. CDR1 is DFQATT and CDR2 is SNEGSKA in the germline V gene (reference sequence). The CDR3 reads CSARKLAGVNVDTQYF. For the CDR3, the DNA is TGCAGTGCTAGAAAGCTAGCGGGAGTTAATGTAGATACGCAGTATTTT.

Ten or more counts support this clonotype. This chain links TRBV12-2 with TRBJ2-2; TRBD1 is taken as the D call from the table, unchecked against the DNA. TRBV12-2 is a pseudogene. This CDR3 has 15 amino acids. This CDR3 is CASRRDRVGTGELFF. For the CDR3, the DNA is TGTGCAAGTCGCCGCGACAGGGTCGGTACCGGGGAGCTGTTTTTT.

This clonotype has only a few counts. The chain has TRBV13 and TRBJ1-4; D may be TRBD1 (5 bases). CDR1 is PRHDT and CDR2 is FYEKMQ in the germline V gene (reference sequence). V was pared by 5 bases and J by 8 bases, with 15 bases between. This CDR3 is built from 14 residues. The CDR3 loop is CASSRDLVREKLFF. The CDR3 nucleotides read TGTGCCAGCAGCAGGGACCTAGTACGGGAAAAACTGTTTTTT.

This clonotype was found many times. This sequence joins TRBV6-6 and TRBJ1-5, with D possibly matching TRBD1 (6 bases). Trimming took 5 bases from V and 3 from J, leaving 17 bases between them. This CDR3 has 16 residues. Looked up from germline, CDR1 is MNHNY and CDR2 is SVGAGI (reference sequence). CDR3: CASSALQGADNQPQHF. In DNA form, the CDR3 reads TGTGCCAGCAGTGCCCTACAGGGAGCCGACAATCAGCCCCAGCATTTT.

This clonotype was seen at least ten times. The chain combines TRBV18 with TRBJ2-1; TRBD2 matches 10 bases. Germline CDR1 reads KGHSH; CDR2 reads LQKENI. The CDR3 covers 15 residues. Trimming at V came to 3 bases and at J to 7 bases, leaving 6 bases not matched to a gene. For the CDR3, the DNA is TGTGCCAGCTCACCCCTGGGACTAGCGAGAAATGAGCAGTTCTTC. Amino acid sequence: CASSPLGLARNEQFF.

This clonotype was seen many times. This chain links TRBV15 with TRBJ2-5; D is ambiguous. Trimming stripped 4 bases from V and 1 base from J, with 1 base between. This CDR3 spans 11 amino acids. CDR1 is LNHNV, CDR2 YYDKDF, per germline (reference sequence). The CDR3 bases are TGTGCCACCAGCATCCAAGAGACCCAGTACTTC. As protein: CATSIQETQYF.

In its sample, this clonotype was seen many times. The V gene is TRBV29-1, the J gene TRBJ2-1, with 10 bases that match TRBD2. Germline CDR1 reads SQVTM; CDR2 reads ANQGSEA. This CDR3 contains 14 residues. Unmatched junction bases numbered 10, after V lost 4 bases and J lost 10 bases. CDR3 DNA: TGCAGCGTTGCGCATGGGACTAGCGTGATGGAGCAGTTCTTC. This translates into CSVAHGTSVMEQFF.

Ten or more counts support this clonotype. The J gene is TRBJ2-7, the V gene TRBV6-5; D not certain. The ends were cut back, 2 bases at V and 6 bases at J, with 8 bases in the middle. Germline V lookup: CDR1 MNHEY, CDR2 SVGAGI. CDR3 length: 12 residues. The CDR3 region has the DNA TGTGCCAGCAGTTACCTAAAGGTCGAGCAGTACTTC. This gives the protein CASSYLKVEQYF.

The J gene is TRBJ1-5, the V gene TRBV20-1; D not certain. Deletions cut 5 bases from V and 0 bases from J, with 8 bases between. Per the germline V gene, CDR1 is DFQATT and CDR2 is SNEGSKA (reference sequence). This CDR3 has 13 residues. CDR3 bases: TGCAGTGCTTCCGACGGTAGCAATCAGCCCCAGCATTTT. Translation gives CSASDGSNQPQHF.

This clonotype was counted a few times. V gene TRBV3-1 combines with J gene TRBJ1-5; the D gene is possibly TRBD1 (5 bases). Per the germline V gene, CDR1 is LGHDT and CDR2 is YNNKEL (reference sequence). V lost 1 base and J lost 7, with 14 bases in between. This CDR3 region has 15 residues. CDR3 residues: CASSQAPGGGQPQHF. The CDR3 DNA is TGTGCCAGCAGCCAAGCCCCCGGGGGTGGCCAGCCCCAGCATTTT.

This clonotype was seen at least ten times. V is TRBV6-5 and J is TRBJ2-2, with 11 bases matching TRBD2. Germline V gene sequence: CDR1 MNHEY, CDR2 SVGAGI. The CDR3 length is 15 residues. Trimming removed 6 bases from V and 4 bases from J; junction bases left unmatched: 4. CDR3 coding DNA: TGTGCCAGCAGCCCCGGGACTAGCGGCACCGGGGAGCTGTTTTTT. This gives the protein CASSPGTSGTGELFF.

This clonotype has at least ten counts. The V and J genes are TRBV28 and TRBJ1-4; 7 bases map to TRBD1. The CDR3 runs to 15 residues. Germline-derived CDR1 and CDR2 are MDHEN and SYDVKM. Trimming cost V 5 bases and J 3 bases; bases outside gene matches: 6. The CDR3 nucleotides are TGTGCCAGCAGTGTCACAGGGGTTGCTAATGAAAAACTGTTTTTT. Translating gives CASSVTGVANEKLFF.

This clonotype has at least ten counts. The rearrangement uses TRBV12-3 or TRBV12-4 and TRBJ2-7, with TRBD1 as a possible D gene (5 bases). The V end lost 5 bases, the J end lost 2 bases, and 13 bases lay between the germline ends. This CDR3 comprises 14 residues. The CDR3 nucleotides are TGTGCCAGCAGTGACAGCTTTACAACCTACGAGCAGTACTTC. This sequence encodes CASSDSFTTYEQYF.

This clonotype occurred many times. V and J are TRBV27 and TRBJ2-3; the D gene is possibly TRBD2 (5 bases). The CDR3 runs 13 residues. Germline V lookup: CDR1 MNHEY, CDR2 SMNVEV (reference sequence). V shed 7 bases and J shed 7 bases, with 15 bases lying between them. The CDR3 nucleotides are TGTGCCAGCACCAAAAGAGGGTTGCATACGCAGTATTTT. Translating gives CASTKRGLHTQYF.

This clonotype was recorded at least ten times. The chain uses TRBV5-5 and TRBJ2-2; no reliable D call. The ends were cut back, 2 bases at V and 6 bases at J, with 8 bases in the middle. The CDR3 is 13 residues long. Germline V gene sequence: CDR1 SGHKS, CDR2 YYEKEE (reference sequence). CDR3 DNA: TGTGCCAGCAGCTTTTTGGTAGCCGGGGAGCTGTTTTTT. This gives the protein CASSFLVAGELFF.

This clonotype was seen a handful of times. V and J are TRBV20-1 and TRBJ2-5; TRBD1 aligns across 10 bases. Per the germline V gene, CDR1 is DFQATT and CDR2 is SNEGSKA (reference sequence). There are 15 residues in the CDR3. The V segment lost 4 bases and the J segment 1 base; nucleotides outside the gene matches: 6. CDR3 sequence: CSATVGQGLQETQYF. Here the CDR3 DNA reads TGCAGTGCTACGGTGGGACAGGGGCTCCAAGAGACCCAGTACTTC.

The chain is built from TRBV30 and TRBJ2-4; D gene ambiguous. V lost 1 base and J 3 bases, leaving 13 bases between the germline ends. Germline V gene lookup returns CDR1 GTSNPN and CDR2 SVGIG (reference sequence). CDR3 length equals 15 residues. The CDR3, as DNA: TGTGCCTGGAGTGGCTCAGGAAGTTTCAAAAACATTCAGTACTTC. Protein sequence: CAWSGSGSFKNIQYF.

This clonotype was counted many times. This chain connects TRBV6-2 or TRBV6-3 to TRBJ2-3; possibly TRBD1 or TRBD2 for D (6 bases each). Trimming removed 6 bases at V and 9 bases at J, with 13 bases between. Germline CDR1 and CDR2: MNHEY and SVGEGT. The length of the CDR3 is 12 residues. The CDR3 coding sequence is TGTGCCAGCAGCCCCAGGAGGGGGACGCAGTATTTT. Translating it yields CASSPRRGTQYF.

This clonotype was detected many times. The V call is TRBV29-1, the J call TRBJ2-3, with 12 bases that match TRBD2. This CDR3 spans 13 amino acids. Germline V gene sequence: CDR1 SQVTM, CDR2 ANQGSEA. The trim removed 7 bases at V and 2 bases at J, leaving 1 base unmatched. The CDR3 DNA sequence: TGCAGCGGGACTAGCGGGAACACAGATACGCAGTATTTT. It is translated as CSGTSGNTDTQYF.

This clonotype was found many times. This chain links TRBV7-3 with TRBJ1-1; no firm D call. The length of the CDR3 is 13 residues. V was clipped by 0 bases and J by 1 base, with 3 bases between them. Germline V gene data show CDR1 as SGHTA and CDR2 as FQGTGA. The CDR3 spells CASSLTGNTEAFF. The CDR3 bases are TGTGCCAGCAGCTTAACAGGGAACACTGAAGCTTTCTTT.

The table lists this clonotype with many counts. The chain has TRBV6-1 and TRBJ2-4, with D tentatively TRBD1 (6 bases). CDR3 length: 11 amino acids. Germline lookup yields CDR1 MNHNS and CDR2 SASEGT. The germline V and J ends were trimmed by 3 bases and 15 bases, with 12 bases remaining between them. The CDR3 region has the DNA TGTGCCAGCAGTGAGAACGGCAGGGGGTACTTC. Translated: CASSENGRGYF.

This clonotype came up many times. The chain links TRBV28 to TRBJ1-5, with TRBD1 as a possible D gene (5 bases). The germline gives CDR1 MDHEN, CDR2 SYDVKM. There are 16 residues in the CDR3. V lost 0 bases and J lost 4, with 13 bases in between. The CDR3 reads CASSLWFNPGNQPQHF. The CDR3 DNA follows: TGTGCCAGCAGTTTATGGTTCAACCCAGGGAATCAGCCCCAGCATTTT.

This clonotype was detected only a few times. The rearrangement links TRBV5-1 to TRBJ2-2; unclear D gene. The germline V and J ends were trimmed by 1 base and 1 base, with 5 bases remaining between them. Germline CDR1 is SGHRS and CDR2 is YFSETQ. The CDR3 extends over 14 amino acids. In nucleotides, the CDR3 is TGCGCCAGCAGCTTGCGTGAGAACACCGGGGAGCTGTTTTTT. Its translation is CASSLRENTGELFF.

This clonotype was found a few times. The chain combines TRBV19 with TRBJ1-5, with 8 bases identical to TRBD1. Germline assignment: CDR1 LNHDA and CDR2 SQIVND (reference sequence). The V gene end was trimmed by 9 bases and the J gene end by 0 bases; junction bases not matched to a gene: 7. CDR3 length: 15 amino acids. The CDR3 spells CASRDRGYSNQPQHF. CDR3 sequence (DNA): TGTGCCAGCCGCGACAGGGGCTATAGCAATCAGCCCCAGCATTTT.

This clonotype occurred many times. This chain joins TRBV28 and TRBJ1-1; a possible D gene is TRBD1 (5 bases). The CDR3 covers 15 residues. Trimming took 7 bases from V and 5 from J, leaving 20 bases between them. Germline values: CDR1 MDHEN, CDR2 SYDVKM. The CDR3 here is CASTLRAGVGTEAFF. CDR3 sequence (DNA): TGTGCCAGCACCTTGCGGGCGGGGGTTGGGACTGAAGCTTTCTTT.

At least ten counts were recorded for this clonotype. This CDR3 is CSARGGEETQYF. CDR3 bases: TGCAGTGCCCGAGGGGGGGAAGAGACCCAGTACTTC. The rearrangement uses TRBV20-1 and TRBJ2-5, with D maybe TRBD2 (7 bases). This CDR3 region has 12 residues. V lost 6 bases, J lost 3 bases, and 11 bases lay in between. Germline V gene sequence: CDR1 DFQATT, CDR2 SNEGSKA (reference sequence).

This clonotype appeared many times. This rearrangement joins TRBV5-1 to TRBJ1-4, with D tentatively TRBD1 (6 bases). Trimming took off 0 bases at V and 6 bases at J, with 12 bases between the two ends. CDR1 and CDR2 from the germline V gene are SGHRS and YFSETQ. The length of the CDR3 is 15 residues. The CDR3, as DNA: TGCGCCAGCAGCTTGGAGGGCAGGGGAGATGAAAAACTGTTTTTT. It specifies CASSLEGRGDEKLFF.

This clonotype was observed many times. The chain employs TRBV29-1 and TRBJ1-2; no clear D gene. Germline V gene data show CDR1 as SQVTM and CDR2 as ANQGSEA. Between the trimmed V and J ends, which lost 2 bases and 4 bases, there was a span of 5 bases. The CDR3 totals 11 residues. The CDR3 nucleotides are TGCAGCGTTGAACTCAGCTATGGCTACACCTTC. Residues: CSVELSYGYTF.

The chain links TRBV20-1 to TRBJ1-5; 7 nucleotides line up with TRBD1. V shed 6 bases, J shed 4 bases, and the junction held 12 bases outside the gene matches. This CDR3 region has 15 residues. CDR1 and CDR2 (germline): DFQATT, SNEGSKA (reference sequence). In DNA, the CDR3 is TGCAGTGCGAAGCCCGGGGACAGAAGAAATCAGCCCCAGCATTTT. Protein: CSAKPGDRRNQPQHF.

In its sample, this clonotype was seen many times. The chain links TRBV19 to TRBJ2-7; no clear D gene. The CDR3 runs 14 residues. The V end was cut by 0 bases, the J end by 3 bases, with 9 bases between. CDR1 and CDR2 from the germline V gene are LNHDA and SQIVND (reference sequence). The CDR3 loop is CASSIDPTSYEQYF. CDR3 nucleotides: TGTGCCAGTAGTATAGATCCGACAAGCTACGAGCAGTACTTC. The complete variable domain, with remaining parts taken from reference TRBV19 and TRBJ2-7, reads DGGITQSPKYLFRKEGQNVTLSCEQNLNHDAMYWYRQDPGQGLRLIYYSQIVNDFQKGDIAEGYSVSREKKESFPLTVTSAQKNPTAFYLCASSIDPTSYEQYFGPGTRLTVT.